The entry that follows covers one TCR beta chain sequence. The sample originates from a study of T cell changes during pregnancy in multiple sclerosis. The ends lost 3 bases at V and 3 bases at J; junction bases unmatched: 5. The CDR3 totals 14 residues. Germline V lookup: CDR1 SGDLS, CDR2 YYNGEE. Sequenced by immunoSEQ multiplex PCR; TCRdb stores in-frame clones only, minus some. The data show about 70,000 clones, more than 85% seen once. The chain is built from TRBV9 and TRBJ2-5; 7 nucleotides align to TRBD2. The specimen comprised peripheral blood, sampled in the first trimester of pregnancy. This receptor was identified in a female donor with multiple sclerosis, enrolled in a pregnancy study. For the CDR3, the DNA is TGTGCCAGCAGCGCAACTCTAGCGGAAGAGACCCAGTACTTC. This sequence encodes CASSATLAEETQYF.